The clone carrying this T cell receptor beta chain has only one observation. No antigen is known for it. This specimen comes from a study of T cell responses to AZD1222 COVID-19 vaccine. V was clipped by 1 base and J by 3 bases, with 6 bases between them. CDR1 and CDR2 (germline): SGHTA, FQGNSA. The length of the CDR3 is 13 residues. Profiling relied on immunoSEQ multiplex PCR, and the TCRdb table lists in-frame clones only, not all of them. The sample includes 95,000 to 150,000 clones, more than 80% of them seen just once. The study's findings and limits: Donors, mostly white British, included more females; clonal diversity was possibly underestimated.

The sample consisted of peripheral blood, taken 28 days after the second AZD1222 dose. The receptor comes from an adult who received the AZD1222 COVID-19 vaccine. The chain joins TRBV7-2 to TRBJ1-2, with D possibly being TRBD1 (6 bases). The CDR3 loop is CASSLGQDYGYTF. CDR3 bases: TGTGCCAGCAGCTTAGGACAGGACTATGGCTACACCTTC.